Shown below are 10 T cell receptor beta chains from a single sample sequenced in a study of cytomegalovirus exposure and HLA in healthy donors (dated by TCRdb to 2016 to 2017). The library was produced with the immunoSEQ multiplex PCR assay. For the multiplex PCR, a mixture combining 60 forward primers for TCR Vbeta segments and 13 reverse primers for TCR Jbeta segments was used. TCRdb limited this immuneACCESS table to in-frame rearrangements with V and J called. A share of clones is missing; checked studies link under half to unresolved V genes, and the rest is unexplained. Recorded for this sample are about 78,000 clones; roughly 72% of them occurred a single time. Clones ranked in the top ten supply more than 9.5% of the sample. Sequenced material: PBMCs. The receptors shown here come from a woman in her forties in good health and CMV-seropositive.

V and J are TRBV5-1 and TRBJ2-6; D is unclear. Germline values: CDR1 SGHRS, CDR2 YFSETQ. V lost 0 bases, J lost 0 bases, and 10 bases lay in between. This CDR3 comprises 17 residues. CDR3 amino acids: CASSLGQQFSGANVLTF. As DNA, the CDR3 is TGCGCCAGCAGCTTGGGTCAACAGTTCTCTGGGGCCAACGTCCTGACTTTC.

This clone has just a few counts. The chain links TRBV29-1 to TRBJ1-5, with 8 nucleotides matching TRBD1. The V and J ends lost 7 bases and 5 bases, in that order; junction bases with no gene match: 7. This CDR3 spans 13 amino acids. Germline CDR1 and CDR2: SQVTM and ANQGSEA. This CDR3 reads CSGGQGADQPQHF. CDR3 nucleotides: TGCAGCGGCGGGCAGGGGGCTGATCAGCCCCAGCATTTT.

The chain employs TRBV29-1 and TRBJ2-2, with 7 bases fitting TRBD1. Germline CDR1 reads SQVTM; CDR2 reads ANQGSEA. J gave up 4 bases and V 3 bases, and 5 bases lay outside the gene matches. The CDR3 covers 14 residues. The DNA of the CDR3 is TGCAGCGTTGACGACAGGGCGGGCACCGGGGAGCTGTTTTTT. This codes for CSVDDRAGTGELFF.

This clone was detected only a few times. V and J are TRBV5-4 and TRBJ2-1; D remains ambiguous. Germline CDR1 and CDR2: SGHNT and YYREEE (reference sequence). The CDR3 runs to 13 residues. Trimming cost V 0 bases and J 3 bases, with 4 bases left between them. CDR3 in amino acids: CASSLDSYNEQFF. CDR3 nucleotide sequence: TGTGCCAGCAGCTTGGACAGCTACAATGAGCAGTTCTTC. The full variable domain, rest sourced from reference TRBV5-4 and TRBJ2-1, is ETGVTQSPTHLIKTRGQQVTLRCSSQSGHNTVSWYQQALGQGPQFIFQYYREEENGRGNFPPRFSGLQFPNYSSELNVNALELDDSALYLCASSLDSYNEQFFGPGTRLTVL.

The CDR3 here is CASSHRLAAYNEQFF. The CDR3 nucleotides are TGTGCCAGCAGCCACCGACTAGCGGCCTACAATGAGCAGTTCTTC. This rearrangement joins TRBV14 to TRBJ2-1; TRBD2 matches 9 bases. The CDR3 has 15 amino acids. The germline V gene has CDR1 SGHDN and CDR2 FVKESK. V shed 3 bases and J 2 bases; nucleotides not matched to a gene: 2.

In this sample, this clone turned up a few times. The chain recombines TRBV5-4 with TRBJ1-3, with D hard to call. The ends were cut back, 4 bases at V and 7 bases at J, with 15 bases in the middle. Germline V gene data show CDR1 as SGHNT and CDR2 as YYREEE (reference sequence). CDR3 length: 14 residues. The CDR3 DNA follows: TGTGCCAGCAGCGCCCCGGGAAAGTCCAACACCATATATTTT. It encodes CASSAPGKSNTIYF.

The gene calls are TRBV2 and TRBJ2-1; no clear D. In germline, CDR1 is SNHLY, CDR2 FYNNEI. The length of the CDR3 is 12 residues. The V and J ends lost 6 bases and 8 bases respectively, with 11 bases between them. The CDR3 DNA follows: TGTGCCAGCAGCACCCGACTCGATGAGCAGTTCTTC. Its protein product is CASSTRLDEQFF.

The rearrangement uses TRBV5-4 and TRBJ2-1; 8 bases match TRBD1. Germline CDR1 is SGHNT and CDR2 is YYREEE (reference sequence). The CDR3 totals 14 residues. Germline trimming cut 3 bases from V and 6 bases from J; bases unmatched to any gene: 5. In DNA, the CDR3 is TGTGCCAGCAGCTACGATGACAGGGGCAATGAGCAGTTCTTC. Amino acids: CASSYDDRGNEQFF.

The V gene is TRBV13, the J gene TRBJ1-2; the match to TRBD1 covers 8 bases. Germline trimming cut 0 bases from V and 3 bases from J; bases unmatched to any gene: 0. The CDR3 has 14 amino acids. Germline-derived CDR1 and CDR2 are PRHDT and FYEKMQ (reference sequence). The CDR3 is CASSLGTGDYGYTF. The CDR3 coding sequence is TGTGCCAGCAGCTTAGGGACAGGGGACTATGGCTACACCTTC.

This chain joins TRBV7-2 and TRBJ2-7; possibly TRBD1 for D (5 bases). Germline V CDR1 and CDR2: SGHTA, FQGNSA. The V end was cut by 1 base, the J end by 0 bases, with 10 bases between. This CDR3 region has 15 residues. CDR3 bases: TGTGCCAGCAGCTTAGGTGCAGGGCCCTCCTACGAGCAGTACTTC. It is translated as CASSLGAGPSYEQYF.